This is a list of T cell receptor beta chains from one sample in a study of blood T cell repertoires in COVID-19. Profiling relied on immunoSEQ multiplex PCR, and the TCRdb table lists in-frame clones only, not all of them. The sample records 100,000 to 150,000 clones, around 81% being singletons. The sample taken for sequencing was peripheral blood. The receptors derive from a middle-aged man with active or convalescent COVID-19. Each CDR3 is given with its conserved first and last residue. D genes are given only for firm matches. Not every row has a clone size; where given, it reads once, few, many or a size class.

J gene	D gene	clone size	V gene	CDR3 protein	CDR3 DNA
TRBJ2-7	TRBD2	-	TRBV7-6	CASSLTSGGFYEQYF	TGTGCCAGCAGCTTGACTAGCGGGGGGTTCTACGAGCAGTACTTC
TRBJ1-1	-	once	TRBV4-1	CASSPGVGQGTEAFF	TGCGCCAGCAGTCCGGGCGTCGGTCAGGGCACTGAAGCTTTCTTT
TRBJ1-2	-	-	TRBV6-2/TRBV6-3	CASSKAGSFNYGYTF	TGTGCCAGCAGTAAGGCCGGGTCTTTTAACTATGGCTACACCTTC
TRBJ1-5	TRBD1	-	TRBV2	CASSTRSDRASNQPQHF	TGTGCCAGCAGTACCCGGTCGGACAGGGCTAGCAATCAGCCCCAGCATTTT
TRBJ2-7	TRBD2	-	TRBV4-1	CASSQKSPSGLGSYEQYF	TGCGCCAGCAGCCAGAAATCGCCTAGCGGGCTGGGCTCCTACGAGCAGTACTTC
TRBJ2-2	TRBD2	-	TRBV30	CAWSSSGGYWVGELFF	TGTGCCTGGAGTTCTAGCGGGGGGTATTGGGTCGGGGAGCTGTTTTTT
TRBJ2-3	TRBD2	-	TRBV7-3	CASSLTGTNTDTQYF	TGTGCCAGCAGCTTAACCGGGACTAACACAGATACGCAGTATTTT
TRBJ1-6	-	-	TRBV19	CASSIRESPLHF	TGTGCCAGTAGTATCCGCGAGTCACCCCTCCACTTT
TRBJ2-2	-	-	TRBV6-2/TRBV6-3	CASSYSWGDTGELFF	TGTGCCAGCAGTTATTCGTGGGGGGACACCGGGGAGCTGTTTTTT
TRBJ2-2	-	-	TRBV11-2	CASSRRRLSNTGELFF	TGTGCCAGCAGCCGAAGGCGACTCTCGAACACCGGGGAGCTGTTTTTT
TRBJ1-3	TRBD1	-	TRBV6-5	CASSYARTGYKTIYF	TGTGCCAGCAGTTACGCCCGGACAGGTTACAAGACCATATATTTT
TRBJ2-3	-	-	TRBV7-2	CASSSRASDTQYF	TGTGCCAGCAGCTCGCGGGCCTCAGATACGCAGTATTTT
TRBJ1-2	-	-	TRBV29-1	CSVVFEYGYTF	TGCAGCGTTGTATTCGAGTATGGCTACACCTTC
TRBJ2-7	-	-	TRBV7-2	CASTRRVSYEQYF	TGTGCCAGCACCAGACGGGTGAGCTACGAGCAGTACTTC